This T cell receptor (beta chain) was found in a study of CD8 T cells in Susac syndrome. Random hexamers were used to reverse transcribe an amount of about 0.45 to 1 ug RNA. Multiplex immunoSEQ PCR targeted 54 Vbeta and 13 Jbeta TCR beta segments. TCRdb reanalysed the immunoSEQ multiplex PCR reads using MiXCR and keeps one entry per CDR3 protein. The sample shows about 140,000 distinct CDR3 sequences, 95% of them seen only once. V shed 0 bases and J shed 1 base, with 3 bases lying between them. The CDR3 sequence is 13 residues long. CDR1 and CDR2 from the germline V gene are SGHNT and YYREEE (reference sequence). TCR beta sequencing was performed on blood CD8+ and CD4+ T cells.

The chain uses TRBV5-4 and TRBJ2-3; D remains ambiguous. The sequenced sample was CD4+ T cells from PBMCs. The sequence derives from a human donor with Susac syndrome. The CDR3 protein is CASSLERTDTQYF. CDR3 nucleotide sequence: TGTGCCAGCAGCTTGGAGCGCACAGATACGCAGTATTTT.